This T cell receptor beta chain was identified during a study of blood T cell repertoires in COVID-19. Study-level information: There were acute and convalescent COVID-19 samples, and they came from the United States, Italy and Spain. PBMCs, B-cell-depleted T cells, or T cells provided the cDNA or gDNA that made up the material.

Per the authors' pipeline: Reference gene primer amplification yielded estimated nucleated cell counts. TCRdb keeps only in-frame clones here, not all; method: immunoSEQ multiplex PCR. The V and J calls and clone size were taken over from that table, and D and trimming were inferred from the DNA. The sample consists of about 200,000 clones, around 86% of them appearing once. Germline V gives CDR1 KGHDR, CDR2 SFDVKD. The length of the CDR3 is 16 residues. V dropped 4 bases and J dropped 8; count of bases not matched to a gene: 12. The rearrangement links TRBV24-1 to TRBJ2-1; 8 nucleotides line up with TRBD1. Sample: peripheral blood. The clonotype was recovered from a man between 25 and 39 years old who had recovered from COVID-19. Here the CDR3 reads CATSERQGYLGYEQFF. The CDR3 nucleotides are TGTGCCACCAGTGAGCGACAGGGGTACTTAGGATATGAGCAGTTCTTC.